The subject of this entry is one T cell receptor (beta chain). A junction end diverges from the germline sequence, so it may reflect a read error. RNA was extracted from bulk tissue without any cell sorting. This sample is drawn from a study of tumor and adjacent non-tumor tissue in lung cancer. TCRbeta libraries were built with three rounds of nested PCR, modified from ARM-PCR. A single record per CDR3 protein comes from TCRdb applying MiXCR to the multiplex PCR reads. Of under 150,000 distinct CDR3 sequences listed, about 71% are singletons. Germline values: CDR1 ENHRY, CDR2 SYGVKD. The CDR3 totals 15 residues.

The material sequenced was lung tumor tissue. The V gene is TRBV10-3, the J gene TRBJ2-5, with TRBD1 matching 11 bases. This clonotype originated in a man between 60 and 75 years old with small cell lung cancer. For the CDR3, the DNA is TGCCCCATCACCCAAGGGACAGGGGGAGGAGAGACCCAGTACTTC. It encodes CPITQGTGGGETQYF.